One and the same sample provided the 13 T cell receptor beta chains below, sequenced in a study of T cells in localized non-small cell lung cancer. Here immunoSEQ multiplex PCR was the method, and the copy in TCRdb shows in-frame clones only, minus some. The data show tens of thousands of clones, approximately 87% seen once. Sequenced material: peripheral blood, taken before any cancer treatment. The receptors were sampled from a woman aged 35 to 69 with stage I lung adenocarcinoma.

The V and J genes are TRBV6-6 and TRBJ1-1; D may be TRBD1 (5 bases). CDR3 length equals 13 residues. Germline CDR1 reads MNHNY; CDR2 reads SVGAGI (reference sequence). Trimming cost V 5 bases and J 2 bases, with 9 bases left between them. The CDR3 nucleotides are TGTGCCAGCAGTCGACAGCGTAACACTGAAGCTTTCTTT. Amino acid sequence: CASSRQRNTEAFF.

The chain recombines TRBV5-4 with TRBJ2-5, with D tentatively TRBD1 (5 bases). Germline CDR1 is SGHNT and CDR2 is YYREEE (reference sequence). V lost 4 bases and J lost 6, with 16 bases in between. The CDR3 has 14 amino acids. The CDR3 here is CASSLTGLSKTQYF. CDR3 coding DNA: TGTGCCAGCAGCCTCACAGGCCTTTCGAAGACCCAGTACTTC.

This chain links TRBV28 with TRBJ2-6; D not resolved. The CDR3 contains 13 residues. The germline gives CDR1 MDHEN, CDR2 SYDVKM. V was trimmed by 10 bases and J by 0 bases, leaving 7 bases between them. As DNA, the CDR3 is TGTGCCATGCAGAGCTCTGGGGCCAACGTCCTGACTTTC. This sequence encodes CAMQSSGANVLTF.

The gene calls are TRBV9 and TRBJ1-4; D may be TRBD1 (5 bases). Germline-derived CDR1 and CDR2 are SGDLS and YYNGEE. This CDR3 comprises 15 residues. Trimming pared 0 bases from V and 7 bases from J, leaving 13 bases between. The CDR3 spells CASSVAGTPGEKLFF. The CDR3 DNA reads TGTGCCAGCAGCGTAGCTGGGACCCCGGGTGAAAAACTGTTTTTT.

This sequence joins TRBV7-2 and TRBJ1-1, with a tentative D call TRBD1 (5 bases). The V gene's germline CDR1 is SGHTA and CDR2 FQGNSA. V was cut by 8 bases and J by 1 base, with 11 bases left in between. The CDR3 length is 13 residues. The CDR3 region has the DNA TGTGCCAGCGTCCGGGGCCCGAACACTGAAGCTTTCTTT. The encoded protein is CASVRGPNTEAFF.

The V and J genes are TRBV7-9 and TRBJ1-6, with no clear D. Trimming removed 3 bases at V and 8 bases at J, with 5 bases between. This CDR3 is built from 12 residues. Germline V gene lookup returns CDR1 SEHNR and CDR2 FQNEAQ (reference sequence). CDR3 sequence: CASSFNHSPLHF. In nucleotides, the CDR3 is TGTGCCAGCAGCTTTAACCATTCACCCCTCCACTTT. The full variable domain, rest sourced from reference TRBV7-9 and TRBJ1-6, is DTGVSQNPRHKITKRGQNVTFRCDPISEHNRLYWYRQTLGQGPEFLTYFQNEAQLEKSRLLSDRFSAERPKGSFSTLEIQRTEQGDSAMYLCASSFNHSPLHFGNGTRLTVT.

The chain has TRBV6-6 and TRBJ2-3; TRBD2 agrees at 10 bases. V shed 9 bases and J 7 bases; nucleotides not matched to a gene: 7. CDR3 size: 13 residues. Germline V lookup: CDR1 MNHNY, CDR2 SVGAGI (reference sequence). CDR3 coding DNA: TGTGCCAGTCTAGCGGGGGCCTTTCATACGCAGTATTTT. Its protein product is CASLAGAFHTQYF.

The V call is TRBV7-9, the J call TRBJ2-7; no definite D call. Trimming took 4 bases from V and 5 from J, leaving 9 bases between them. Germline V gives CDR1 SEHNR, CDR2 FQNEAQ (reference sequence). This CDR3 has 12 residues. The CDR3 loop reads CASSWGRNEQYF. CDR3 DNA: TGTGCCAGCAGCTGGGGTCGGAACGAGCAGTACTTC.

This chain links TRBV9 with TRBJ2-1; 15 bases align to TRBD2. CDR1 and CDR2 from the germline V gene are SGDLS and YYNGEE. The CDR3 runs 16 residues. V lost 3 bases and J lost 12; bases outside the gene matches: 10. The CDR3 DNA is TGTGCCAGCAGCGGCCCGGGACTAGCGGGGGGCCAGGGGCAGTTCTTC. Translating it yields CASSGPGLAGGQGQFF.

Only one count was recorded for this clone. The chain has TRBV30 and TRBJ2-7, with 8 bases fitting TRBD1. The CDR3 length is 14 residues. V shed 5 bases and J 0 bases; nucleotides not matched to a gene: 6. Germline assignment: CDR1 GTSNPN and CDR2 SVGIG (reference sequence). The CDR3 sequence is CAWSTGANSYEQYF. The DNA for the CDR3 is TGTGCCTGGTCGACAGGGGCTAACTCCTACGAGCAGTACTTC.

This clone was recorded once. V usage is TRBV29-1 and J usage is TRBJ2-3, with 9 bases that match TRBD2. The CDR3 totals 15 residues. Looked up from germline, CDR1 is SQVTM and CDR2 is ANQGSEA. After removal of 6 bases from V and 1 base from J, the junction contained 8 bases not matched to a gene. CDR3 amino acids: CSVKRGASGTDTQYF. In DNA form, the CDR3 reads TGCAGCGTCAAGCGGGGGGCGTCTGGCACAGATACGCAGTATTTT.

This chain links TRBV2 with TRBJ2-1; 14 bases fit TRBD2. J gave up 9 bases and V 6 bases, and 4 bases lay outside the gene matches. CDR1 SNHLY and CDR2 FYNNEI come from the germline V gene. The CDR3 has 14 residues. The DNA of the CDR3 is TGTGCCAGCAGACCGACTAGCGGGGGGGGTGAGCAGTTCTTC. Protein product: CASRPTSGGGEQFF.

The count of this clone is one. This rearrangement joins TRBV7-9 to TRBJ2-5; the match to TRBD2 covers 8 bases. There are 12 residues in the CDR3. The J segment lost 5 bases and the V segment lost 5 bases, leaving 1 base of the junction unmatched. Germline V gene data show CDR1 as SEHNR and CDR2 as FQNEAQ (reference sequence). The chain's CDR3 is CASSTGGETQYF. The CDR3 bases are TGTGCCAGCAGCACGGGAGGGGAGACCCAGTACTTC.